Below are 18 T cell receptor beta chains sequenced from a single sample in a study of monozygotic twins with inflammatory bowel disease. TCRdb reprocessed the 5' RACE reads; each CDR3 protein has one entry and no DNA is given. This table lists over 100,000 distinct CDR3 sequences. Material: blood. These receptor sequences come from a human donor with ulcerative colitis or Crohn's disease, or a healthy co-twin of an affected twin (not recorded which).

The rearrangement joins TRBV6-5 to TRBJ1-4. There are 13 residues in the CDR3. Germline assignment: CDR1 MNHEY and CDR2 SVGAGI. The CDR3 spells CASSYRDLEKLFF.

The V and J genes are TRBV2 and TRBJ2-1; TCRdb picks TRBD2, but there is no DNA to check that call. The CDR3 loop spans 16 amino acids. Germline CDR1 reads SNHLY; CDR2 reads FYNNEI. CDR3 residues: CASSEWLAGGRDEQFF.

The V gene is TRBV13, the J gene TRBJ2-5; without DNA, the TCRdb call of TRBD1 cannot be checked. The CDR3 length is 16 residues. The germline V gene has CDR1 PRHDT and CDR2 FYEKMQ (reference sequence). The CDR3 spells CASSSDGTGGRETQYF.

The chain employs TRBV6-1 and TRBJ2-5; TCRdb's D call, TRBD2, is unchecked because there is no DNA. Germline V gives CDR1 MNHNS, CDR2 SASEGT. The CDR3 is made up of 16 amino acids. The chain's CDR3 is CASSDRLAGVRETQYF.

This sequence joins TRBV12-3 or TRBV12-4 and TRBJ1-3; the D call from TCRdb, TRBD1, cannot be confirmed without DNA. The CDR3 spans 13 residues. The CDR3 region is CASSRTGVNTIYF.

The rearrangement joins TRBV4-1 to TRBJ2-3. The CDR3 spans 12 residues. Germline loops: CDR1 MGHRA, CDR2 YSYEKL. The CDR3 region is CASSPTEDTQYF.

The chain employs TRBV15 and TRBJ2-3; TCRdb calls TRBD2, which cannot be checked without DNA. CDR1 and CDR2 (germline): LNHNV, YYDKDF (reference sequence). The CDR3 is 14 residues long. The chain's CDR3 is CATSRGLAEDTQYF.

The chain combines TRBV7-8 with TRBJ1-1; TCRdb designates TRBD1, a call that cannot be tested without DNA. This CDR3 region has 16 residues. Germline lookup yields CDR1 SGHVS and CDR2 FQNEAQ. CDR3 residues: CASSLARGDRGTEAFF.

The gene calls are TRBV7-2 and TRBJ2-7; TCRdb returns TRBD1, unconfirmable since there is no DNA. This CDR3 comprises 14 residues. Germline CDR1 and CDR2: SGHTA and FQGNSA. CDR3 region: CASSLPWDRDEQYF.

The chain links TRBV11-2 to TRBJ2-4; TCRdb reports TRBD2, a call that lacks DNA to check it against. CDR3 length equals 19 residues. Germline loops: CDR1 SGHAT, CDR2 FQNNGV. CDR3 loop: CASSRSLWTSGRSKNIQYF.

V is TRBV7-9 and J is TRBJ2-7; TCRdb gives TRBD2 as the D gene, but with no DNA this cannot be confirmed. From germline, CDR1 is SEHNR and CDR2 FQNEAQ (reference sequence). The CDR3 spans 16 residues. The CDR3: CASSVNPGLDSYEQYF.

The chain employs TRBV7-9 and TRBJ2-5. Germline V lookup: CDR1 SEHNR, CDR2 FQNEAQ (reference sequence). The CDR3 has 13 residues. CDR3 sequence: CASSLSGNWTQYF.

This sequence joins TRBV6-5 and TRBJ2-7; TCRdb indicates TRBD2, and absent DNA this call remains unverified. In germline, CDR1 is MNHEY, CDR2 SVGAGI. The CDR3 has 15 residues. CDR3: CASSYLAGETYEQYF.

The chain carries TRBV28 and TRBJ2-3. In germline, CDR1 is MDHEN, CDR2 SYDVKM. This CDR3 region has 14 residues. The CDR3 sequence: CASRRHYGTDTQYF.

The chain has TRBV19 and TRBJ1-3. Germline lookup yields CDR1 LNHDA and CDR2 SQIVND (reference sequence). CDR3 size: 14 residues. The CDR3 reads CASTLQLSGNTIYF.

The V gene is TRBV12-3 or TRBV12-4, the J gene TRBJ2-2; TCRdb gives TRBD2 as the D gene, but with no DNA this cannot be confirmed. This CDR3 comprises 16 residues. The CDR3 here is CASSSPAGETTRELFF.

The CDR3 region is CSASWGGEETQYF. The V call is TRBV29-1, the J call TRBJ2-5; TCRdb's D gene call, TRBD1, goes unchecked for lack of DNA. The CDR3 runs to 13 residues. The germline CDR1 and CDR2 sequences are SQVTM and ANQGSEA.

The chain employs TRBV12-3 or TRBV12-4 and TRBJ1-1. The CDR3 is 11 amino acids. CDR3 loop: CASTTGYEAFF.